This TCR beta chain was captured by sequencing in a study of blood T cell repertoires in COVID-19. Losses at the gene ends were 4 bases for V and 6 bases for J; bases not matched to a gene: 2. CDR1 and CDR2 from the germline V gene are MRHNA and SNTAGT. The CDR3 sequence is 15 residues long. In the source study's methods: Cell counts per sample came from amplifying reference gene primers. The repertoire was sequenced with immunoSEQ multiplex PCR; TCRdb's copy has only in-frame clones and lacks some. Clonal size and the V and J genes are those of that table, whereas D and trimming came from the DNA. The sample lists some 150,000 clones; roughly four fifths were seen once.

V gene TRBV6-4 combines with J gene TRBJ2-1, with 14 bases identical to TRBD2. The source material was PBMCs or T cells enriched from blood (not recorded which). The TCR originated in a woman aged 18-29 years who had been exposed to COVID-19. DNA for the CDR3: TGTGCCAGCAGTGGACTAGCGGGAGGGCCCAATGAGCAGTTCTTC. Its translation is CASSGLAGGPNEQFF.